Listed here are 2 T cell receptor beta chains from one sample, sequenced in a study of shared clonotypes between healthy human individuals. The protocol was immunoSEQ multiplex PCR, while the TCRdb copy is restricted to in-frame clones and leaves out a portion. The sample records around 580,000 clones, roughly 98% being singletons. The naive CD8 fraction comprised CD45RO-negative cells positively selected for CCR7 and excluded terminally differentiated effector memory CD45RA+ cells. The sequenced sample was naive CD8+ T cells sorted from blood. The receptors stem from a man aged 30 to 39 in good health.

The chain combines TRBV2 with TRBJ1-1, with 7 bases lining up with TRBD1. The V segment lost 10 bases and the J segment 7 bases; nucleotides outside the gene matches: 6. The germline CDR1 and CDR2 sequences are SNHLY and FYNNEI. This CDR3 spans 11 amino acids. Written as DNA, the CDR3 is TGTGCCACGTCGCAGGGGGTTGAAGCTTTCTTT. This sequence encodes CATSQGVEAFF. Full variable domain (missing parts from reference TRBV2 and TRBJ1-1): EPEVTQTPSHQVTQMGQEVILRCVPISNHLYFYWYRQILGQKVEFLVSFYNNEISEKSEIFDDQFSVERPDGSNFTLKIRSTKLEDSAMYFCATSQGVEAFFGQGTRLTVV.

Concerning this clone itself: Distinct nucleotide sequences in the sample also encode this CDR3. As DNA, the CDR3 is TGTGCCAGCAGCGTGGTTGACAGCACAGATACGCAGTATTTT. This encodes CASSVVDSTDTQYF. J is TRBJ2-3 and V is TRBV9, with D hard to call. With 2 bases removed from V and 0 bases from J, the gap between germline ends came to 7 bases. The germline CDR1 and CDR2 sequences are SGDLS and YYNGEE. The CDR3 is made up of 14 amino acids.